This TCR beta chain is from a study of control samples from healthy donors and cancer patients. CDR3 size: 17 residues. The germline V gene has CDR1 SGHDT and CDR2 YYEEEE. The V and J ends lost 5 bases and 1 base respectively, with 21 bases between them. TCRdb's table, derived via immunoSEQ multiplex PCR, lists solely in-frame clones and lacks some. The sample consists of about 170,000 clones, roughly 95% of them appearing once. What was sequenced was blood. The receptor's source is a woman aged 55-69 years in good health. The V gene is TRBV5-6, the J gene TRBJ1-1; a weak D match, TRBD1 (5 bases). CDR3 loop: CASRGTHRYRGNTEAFF. CDR3 in DNA: TGTGCCAGCAGGGGCACCCACAGGTATAGGGGGAACACTGAAGCTTTCTTT.